This is a list of T cell receptor beta chains from one sample in a study of blood T cell repertoires in COVID-19. Clones were sequenced by immunoSEQ multiplex PCR, and TCRdb holds only the in-frame ones, with some missing. This sample has roughly 140,000 clones; roughly 79% occur once, and the top ten carry roughly 8.6%. Sequencing used peripheral blood. These receptors were obtained from a middle-aged man with active or convalescent COVID-19. Both conserved end residues are part of each CDR3. D genes are given only for firm matches. The size of a clone is reported for some rows only, either as once, few or many, or as a class for expanded clones.

D	size	V	J	DNA	CDR3
-	few	TRBV27	TRBJ1-6	TGTGCCAGCAGTTTTCGAGGGCTCAGGAATTCACCCCTCCACTTT	CASSFRGLRNSPLHF
-	-	TRBV7-9	TRBJ2-1	TGTGCCAGCAGCTTAGGGCGGGCCGGGGGGCAGTTCTTC	CASSLGRAGGQFF
-	-	TRBV9	TRBJ1-4	TGTGCCAGCAGCGTAGGGACACGGGATGAAAAACTGTTTTTT	CASSVGTRDEKLFF
-	-	TRBV7-6	TRBJ2-1	TGTGCCAGCAGCTTTCAGGAGGCCCTTTACAATGAGCAGTTCTTC	CASSFQEALYNEQFF
TRBD1	-	TRBV27	TRBJ1-4	TGTGCCAGCAGTTTGACAGGGGGATTGGAAAAACTGTTTTTT	CASSLTGGLEKLFF
TRBD1	-	TRBV2	TRBJ2-7	TGTGCCAGCAGTACTGACAGGGGGCGCGACGAGCAGTACTTC	CASSTDRGRDEQYF
-	-	TRBV3-1/TRBV3-2	TRBJ2-2	TGTGCCAGCAGCCAAGCTCGCGACAGGCCCACGAACACCGGGGAGCTGTTTTTT	CASSQARDRPTNTGELFF
-	-	TRBV9	TRBJ1-1	TGTGCCAGCAGCGTAGATGTCGGTGACACTGAAGCTTTCTTT	CASSVDVGDTEAFF
-	-	TRBV27	TRBJ1-2	TGTGCCAGCAGTTTGGGACTAGCCTATGGCTACACCTTC	CASSLGLAYGYTF
-	-	TRBV6-1	TRBJ2-3	TGTGCCAGCAGTGAAGGAGGTACAGATACGCAGTATTTT	CASSEGGTDTQYF
TRBD2	-	TRBV11-2	TRBJ2-7	TGTGCCAGCAGCTTAGTGGGACTAGCGGGACCCTCCTACGAGCAGTACTTC	CASSLVGLAGPSYEQYF
TRBD1	-	TRBV2	TRBJ1-1	TGTGCCAGCAGGGGACAGCCTGAAGCTTTCTTT	CASRGQPEAFF
TRBD1	-	TRBV27	TRBJ1-1	TGTGCCAGCATCTCGGACAGGGGGTCCATGAACACTGAAGCTTTCTTT	CASISDRGSMNTEAFF
-	few	TRBV19	TRBJ1-1	TGTGCCACCAGGGGCGCAGAAGCTTTCTTT	CATRGAEAFF
TRBD2	-	TRBV6-4	TRBJ2-5	TGTGCCAGCACGAGCGGGGGGCGGGAGACCCAGTACTTC	CASTSGGRETQYF
TRBD2	-	TRBV28	TRBJ2-2	TGTGCCAGCAGTTTACTAGCGGGAGAGAACACCGGGGAGCTGTTTTTT	CASSLLAGENTGELFF
-	-	TRBV11-2	TRBJ2-7	TGTGCCAGCAGCTTGGATCGGGCCTACGAGCAGTACTTC	CASSLDRAYEQYF
-	-	TRBV9	TRBJ1-1	TGTGCCAGCAGCTTCCAAACGACAGGTGAAGCTTTCTTT	CASSFQTTGEAFF
-	-	TRBV6-5	TRBJ1-2	TGTGCCAGCAGTTACTCGCGGGGGGAGTCTTATGGCTACACCTTC	CASSYSRGESYGYTF
TRBD1	-	TRBV19	TRBJ1-6	TGTGCCAGTAGTCCTCCGGGACAGGGACTAATGAGTTCCTATAATTCACCCCTCCACTTT	CASSPPGQGLMSSYNSPLHF
TRBD2	few	TRBV5-5	TRBJ2-1	TGTGCCAGCAGCTCACAAGGACTAGCCTACAATGAGCAGTTCTTC	CASSSQGLAYNEQFF
TRBD1	few	TRBV6-5	TRBJ1-4	TGTGCCAGCATCGGAGGGACAGCTAATGAAAAACTGTTTTTT	CASIGGTANEKLFF
TRBD2	-	TRBV2	TRBJ2-1	TGTGCCATCTACAGGGGTCAGCGGGAGGAGGTCTACAATGAGCAGTTCTTC	CAIYRGQREEVYNEQFF
-	-	TRBV27	TRBJ1-2	TGTGCCAGCAGTTCAACCAACGGCGACTATTCGGTCGGCTACACCTTC	CASSSTNGDYSVGYTF
-	once	TRBV19	TRBJ1-5	TGTGCCAGTAAGGCAGGGTGGTTTCGAAGCAATCAGCCCCAGCATTTT	CASKAGWFRSNQPQHF
TRBD2	-	TRBV28	TRBJ2-7	TGTGCCAGCAGTCCCCCGGGACTAACCTACGAGCAGTACTTC	CASSPPGLTYEQYF
-	few	TRBV6-5	TRBJ1-4	TGTGCCAGCAGTTACCGGGGGGGCAATGAAAAACTGTTTTTT	CASSYRGGNEKLFF
-	once	TRBV6-5	TRBJ1-6	TGTGCCAGCAGTAGGACAGTTGGAGATTCACCCCTCCACTTT	CASSRTVGDSPLHF
-	-	TRBV5-1	TRBJ2-1	TGCGCCAGCAGCTTCCTCCAGGGATCCTCCTACAATGAGCAGTTCTTC	CASSFLQGSSYNEQFF
-	few	TRBV27	TRBJ2-7	TGTGCCAGCAGTTTACAGTTTTCCTACGAGCAGTACTTC	CASSLQFSYEQYF
-	-	TRBV11-2	TRBJ1-5	TGTGCCAGCAGCCCAGGTCGGGGAGATCAGCCCCAGCATTTT	CASSPGRGDQPQHF
-	once	TRBV6-4	TRBJ1-4	TGTGCCAGCCGCCCCAAAAATATACTGTCTCTCGCTAATGAAAAACTGTTTTTT	CASRPKNILSLANEKLFF
TRBD2	-	TRBV19	TRBJ2-5	TGTGCCAGTAGTGACGCTCGGACTAGCGGGAGGGGGGAGACCCAGTACTTC	CASSDARTSGRGETQYF
-	once	TRBV6-1	TRBJ1-4	TGTGCCAGCAGTGAAGGGGCGACTAATGAAAAACTGTTTTTT	CASSEGATNEKLFF
TRBD1	-	TRBV27	TRBJ1-6	TGTGCCAGCAGTAACTCGGACAGGGCGAGAAATTCACCCCTCCACTTT	CASSNSDRARNSPLHF
-	-	TRBV6-5	TRBJ1-6	TGTGCCAGCAGTTACTCCGGGTCACCCCTCCACTTT	CASSYSGSPLHF